This is a list of T cell receptor beta chains from one sample in a study of shared clonotypes between healthy human individuals. Sequencing used immunoSEQ multiplex PCR; TCRdb keeps in-frame clones, though not all of them. The sample has roughly 500,000 clones, approximately 78% seen once. Sequencing was carried out using PBMCs. These receptors were taken from a middle-aged woman in good health. Some clones in this sample may be carry-over from other donors' samples. The CDR3 runs from the conserved cysteine through the conserved F or W. The D gene is left open where the match is weak. Not all rows give a size; the values are once, few, many and, for expanded clones, a class.

>.|.|TRBJ2-6|15|TRBV28
TGTGCCAGCAGTTTATGGGGTTCTGGGGCCAACGTCCTGACTTTC
CASSLWGSGANVLTF
>TRBD2|.|TRBJ2-1|14|TRBV29-1
TGCAGCGTCGTCACTAGCGGGAGTGGCGATGAGCAGTTCTTC
CSVVTSGSGDEQFF
>.|.|TRBJ2-1|14|TRBV18
TGTGCCAGCTCACCAACGGGGCGTTACAATGAGCAGTTCTTC
CASSPTGRYNEQFF
>.|.|TRBJ2-7|11|TRBV10-3
TGTGCCATCAGTGACCTGTACGAGCAGTACTTC
CAISDLYEQYF
>.|.|TRBJ1-1|14|TRBV15
TGTGCCACCAGCAGTCCAGGAGAGAACACTGAAGCTTTCTTT
CATSSPGENTEAFF
>TRBD1|.|TRBJ1-2|13|TRBV30
TGTGCCTGGATGCGGGACAGCTACTATGGCTACACCTTC
CAWMRDSYYGYTF
>.|.|TRBJ1-3|13|TRBV30
TGTGCCTGGAGAGGCCTGGGGGGAAACACCATATATTTT
CAWRGLGGNTIYF
>.|.|TRBJ2-7|13|TRBV6-7
TGTGCCAGCAGCCTTGTGGGGGGCTACGAGCAGTACTTC
CASSLVGGYEQYF
>TRBD1|.|TRBJ2-5|14|TRBV2
TGTGCCAGCAGTGAAGGTGACAGGGGCGAGACCCAGTACTTC
CASSEGDRGETQYF
>TRBD1|.|TRBJ2-3|17|TRBV7-8
TGTGCCAGCAGCTTATCCGCGACAGGGCCTCGCACAGATACGCAGTATTTT
CASSLSATGPRTDTQYF
>TRBD1|.|TRBJ1-2|15|TRBV7-9
TGTGCCAGCAGCTTGGACCGGACAGGAGACTATGGCTACACCTTC
CASSLDRTGDYGYTF
>.|.|TRBJ1-2|12|TRBV27
TGTGCCAGCAGCTCCCCCGGATGGGGCTACACCTTC
CASSSPGWGYTF
>.|.|TRBJ2-5|13|TRBV2
TGTGCCAGCAGTGGGACAACCCAAGAGACCCAGTACTTC
CASSGTTQETQYF
>.|.|TRBJ1-2|15|TRBV19
TGTGCCAGTAGTATAAGGGCAGAAGTCAACTATGGCTACACCTTC
CASSIRAEVNYGYTF
>.|.|TRBJ1-6|15|TRBV27
TGTGCCAGCAGACCCTCCCCAGGGTATAATTCACCCCTCCACTTT
CASRPSPGYNSPLHF
>.|.|TRBJ2-7|16|TRBV28
TGTGCCAGCAGCTTGCCGGGGAGGAGGGGTGACTACGAGCAGTACTTC
CASSLPGRRGDYEQYF
>.|once|TRBJ2-1|13|TRBV19
TGTGCCAGTACCAACTACCGTGGAAATGAGCAGTTCTTC
CASTNYRGNEQFF